Reported below is one T cell receptor (beta chain). This clonotype was seen repeatedly, ten times or more. Its antigen target is currently unknown. No clone much larger than this one lies a single base away; base qualities are absent. cDNA was synthesized by template-switch 5'RACE using a primer with a 10-nucleotide random unique molecular identifier that tagged each TCR transcript. Every sequencing run yielded over 170 million TCR-beta sequences covering 15-18 subjects. Total RNA was extracted with the RNeasy kit. TCR-beta VDJ regions were amplified with primers for the TCR constant region and the 5'RACE anchor, using the KAPA Real-time Library Amplification kit. Sample indexes and Illumina adaptors were added in a first PCR, after which library yield was increased in a second PCR. After Ampure bead purification, the roughly 650 bp TCR product was size-selected on a 2% E-gel SizeSelection system. Before pooling, library quality was assessed on a Bioanalyzer, concentration was determined with Qubit, and library quantification was performed with the Kapa Library Quantification kit. Libraries were sequenced paired-end 2 x 150 bp on an Illumina HiSeq 2500. To increase sequence diversity, about 23-30% phiX was spiked into each library pool. The published analysis was carried out like this. Quality-filtered reads were processed with the UMI-based MiGEC pipeline, and over 90% of raw TCR sequences were removed by the MiGEC pipeline during error correction. IMGT germline references were used for alignment of VDJ genes, and clonotypes were defined by a unique CDR3 amino acid sequence together with V-J genes. Clonal expansion, Shannon diversity and CDR3 relatedness (CalcPairwiseDistances, ClusterSamples) were evaluated with VDJtools, and phylogenetic trees were built with CLCbio workbench. Expanded clones were defined as having at least 8 unique UMIs, based on coefficient-of-variation modelling across technical triplicates. The public reads were reanalyzed by TCRdb: fastp trimming at Q25, MiXCR alignment, in-frame beta chains only. Entries that share a CDR3 protein sequence are merged under the most common genes and DNA. TCRdb, not the authors, supplied the V and J calls. The sample has about 95,000 distinct CDR3 sequences on record, roughly 3.5% of them singletons. The ten largest clones capture 5% to 6.5% of the sample.

For the unsorted PBMC libraries, 2 million PBMCs were stored in RNAlater at -80 degrees C until RNA extraction and were used to generate the libraries. Multiple sclerosis patients were enrolled in a US clinical protocol under which disease progression was evaluated by magnetic resonance imaging. Peripheral blood underwent Ficoll-Hypaque density gradient centrifugation to isolate PBMCs, which were then cryopreserved in liquid nitrogen. The sample belongs to a study of neurological immune-mediated disorders (dated by TCRdb to the late 2010s). Context from the whole study: Among the roughly 35 multiple sclerosis patients, approximately 30 had relapsing-remitting MS and 3 had secondary progressive MS. The study compared peripheral blood TCR-beta repertoires of HTLV-I-associated myelopathy (HAM/TSP) patients, multiple sclerosis patients and healthy controls using UMI-based sequencing. The roughly 110 TCR-beta libraries covered PBMC samples along with longitudinal samples, technical triplicates, and paired sorted CD4+ and CD8+ T-cell subsets. The cohort was made up of 60 to 75 subjects, consisting of roughly 15 HAM/TSP patients, around 35 multiple sclerosis patients and approximately 20 healthy controls.

What the research found in general, with its limitations: TCR clonal expansion was highest in HAM/TSP patients and lowest in MS patients, with MS patients falling below even healthy controls. The MS cluster was not associated with any clinical or MRI features, and the authors stated that larger cohorts are needed. No identical CDR3 amino acid sequences were found to be shared among expanded clones across subjects, suggesting that TCR-beta repertoires were private in all groups. In a phylogenetic analysis, the repertoires of 18 out of 34 MS patients fell into a single cluster of related CDR3 sequences, pointing to a possible signature at the repertoire level.

From V the trimming removes 6 bases and from J it removes 7 bases, while the gene matches leave 6 bases of the junction unaccounted for. Including cysteine and phenylalanine, the CDR3 has 13 amino acids. CDR3 DNA only is kept here, 39 bases in frame from base 1. The sample was PBMCs. The sequence derives from a woman aged 18-30 years with multiple sclerosis. This chain is built from TRBV12-3 or TRBV12-4 and TRBJ2-7, and 10 bases in between align with TRBD1. The CDR3 protein: CASRRQGAREQYF. The sequenced DNA is TGTGCCAGCAGGCGACAGGGGGCGAGGGAGCAGTACTTC.